These 23 T cell receptor beta chains came from one sample sequenced in a study of blood T cell repertoires in COVID-19. Profiled with immunoSEQ multiplex PCR; TCRdb holds only in-frame clones, not every one. Here the sample spans some 250,000 clones, about 88% being singletons. Input material: peripheral blood. The receptors were sampled from a middle-aged woman who had recovered from COVID-19.

This clone was seen only once. The CDR3 sequence: CASSSGLAAYEQYF. CDR3 nucleotides: TGTGCCAGCAGTTCGGGGCTAGCGGCCTACGAGCAGTACTTC. The chain carries TRBV6-2 or TRBV6-3 and TRBJ2-7; TRBD2 aligns across 7 bases. V lost 4 bases and J lost 2; bases outside the gene matches: 5. Per germline, CDR1 MNHEY and CDR2 SVGEGT. The CDR3 contains 14 residues.

The chain uses TRBV7-8 and TRBJ2-2; a weak D match, TRBD2 (5 bases). The CDR3 runs to 16 residues. V lost 1 base and J 3 bases, leaving 12 bases between the germline ends. Germline V gives CDR1 SGHVS, CDR2 FQNEAQ. CDR3 nucleotide sequence: TGTGCCAGCAGCTTAGGGTGGACTGGATACACCGGGGAGCTGTTTTTT. Its translation is CASSLGWTGYTGELFF.

The chain employs TRBV19 and TRBJ2-3, with 7 bases matching TRBD2. V shed 9 bases and J 4 bases; nucleotides not matched to a gene: 10. The length of the CDR3 is 14 residues. Looked up from germline, CDR1 is LNHDA and CDR2 is SQIVND (reference sequence). For the CDR3, the DNA is TGTGCCAGCCGGAGCGGGATTGCGGCAGATACGCAGTATTTT. This gives the protein CASRSGIAADTQYF.

The V and J genes are TRBV7-8 and TRBJ2-7; D call uncertain. Between the trimmed V and J ends, which lost 10 bases and 0 bases, there was a span of 16 bases. Germline V gene lookup returns CDR1 SGHVS and CDR2 FQNEAQ. This CDR3 has 14 residues. CDR3 nucleotides: TGTGCCACCCAACCCAGGCTAAACTCCTACGAGCAGTACTTC. Its protein product is CATQPRLNSYEQYF.

This clone was recorded only once. This chain joins TRBV4-3 and TRBJ2-7, with 7 bases matching TRBD2. V gave up 0 bases and J gave up 4 bases; unmatched junction bases: 12. Germline V lookup: CDR1 LGHNA, CDR2 YSLEER. The CDR3 extends over 17 amino acids. The CDR3, as DNA: TGCGCCAGCAGCCAAGAGGGGCCCGGCGGGAGAGTATACGAGCAGTACTTC. This codes for CASSQEGPGGRVYEQYF.

The chain uses TRBV6-2 or TRBV6-3 and TRBJ2-5; D is undetermined. Germline V gene sequence: CDR1 MNHEY, CDR2 SVGEGT. V dropped 2 bases and J dropped 0 bases, with 13 bases sitting between them. This CDR3 has 16 amino acids. CDR3 sequence (DNA): TGTGCCAGCAGTTACGGTGGTGGGCCCTACCAAGAGACCCAGTACTTC. It yields the protein CASSYGGGPYQETQYF.

This chain uses TRBV7-8 with TRBJ1-2, with TRBD1 matching over 9 bases. CDR1 is SGHVS and CDR2 is FQNEAQ in the germline V gene. V shed 5 bases and J 4 bases; nucleotides not matched to a gene: 20. The CDR3 spans 19 residues. The CDR3 is CASSPLVASRTGVGYGYTF. CDR3 nucleotide sequence: TGTGCCAGCAGCCCCCTCGTCGCGTCCCGGACAGGGGTAGGCTATGGCTACACCTTC.

V gene TRBV28 combines with J gene TRBJ2-4; 8 bases are a match to TRBD1. This CDR3 has 18 residues. Looked up from germline, CDR1 is MDHEN and CDR2 is SYDVKM. The trim removed 5 bases at V and 0 bases at J, leaving 12 bases unmatched. The CDR3, as DNA: TGTGCCAGCAGTGGTAATACAGGGGGTGCGATAGCCAAAAACATTCAGTACTTC. It codes for CASSGNTGGAIAKNIQYF.

The rearrangement joins TRBV6-2 or TRBV6-3 to TRBJ2-7, with TRBD1 as a possible D gene (6 bases). In germline, CDR1 is MNHEY, CDR2 SVGEGT. This CDR3 comprises 16 residues. The ends were cut back, 6 bases at V and 0 bases at J, with 18 bases in the middle. In DNA form, the CDR3 reads TGTGCCAGCAGCCCCGACCCCCTGGGGGCCTCCTACGAGCAGTACTTC. Protein sequence: CASSPDPLGASYEQYF.

This clone was counted a single time. The chain links TRBV18 to TRBJ1-1; possibly TRBD1 for D (5 bases). From germline, CDR1 is KGHSH and CDR2 LQKENI. The CDR3 totals 16 residues. V dropped 1 base and J dropped 1 base, with 13 bases sitting between them. The CDR3 nucleotides read TGTGCCAGCTCACCACTCGGGGGGACCTCGAACACTGAAGCTTTCTTT. Translation: CASSPLGGTSNTEAFF.

The J gene is TRBJ2-7, the V gene TRBV5-1, with D possibly being TRBD2 (6 bases). V was clipped by 3 bases and J by 2 bases, with 18 bases between them. In germline, CDR1 is SGHRS, CDR2 YFSETQ. This CDR3 spans 16 amino acids. The CDR3 spells CASSWTPASEAYEQYF. CDR3 sequence (DNA): TGCGCCAGCAGCTGGACCCCGGCTAGCGAAGCCTACGAGCAGTACTTC.

The V gene is TRBV10-2, the J gene TRBJ1-5; 11 bases fit TRBD1. Looked up from germline, CDR1 is WSHSY and CDR2 is SAAADI. Trimming cost V 5 bases and J 2 bases; bases outside gene matches: 17. The CDR3 is 20 amino acids. This chain's CDR3 is CASSSSGTGGFLLGNQPQHF. CDR3 coding DNA: TGCGCCAGCAGTTCCTCCGGGACAGGGGGTTTCCTCTTGGGCAATCAGCCCCAGCATTTT.

The chain recombines TRBV30 with TRBJ2-2; possibly TRBD1 for D (6 bases). Per the germline V gene, CDR1 is GTSNPN and CDR2 is SVGIG (reference sequence). CDR3 length: 15 amino acids. Between the trimmed V and J ends, which lost 5 bases and 5 bases, there was a span of 18 bases. The CDR3 DNA is TGTGCCTGGGCCCGCAAGGGGCAGGGGACCGGGGAGCTGTTTTTT. The encoded protein is CAWARKGQGTGELFF.

The chain links TRBV6-1 to TRBJ2-5, with 11 bases that match TRBD1. CDR3 size: 15 residues. V lost 6 bases and J lost 8; bases outside the gene matches: 11. Germline CDR1 MNHNS, CDR2 SASEGT. The CDR3 spells CASSQGQGGGRTQYF. In DNA, the CDR3 is TGTGCCAGCAGCCAGGGACAGGGGGGAGGACGAACCCAGTACTTC.

This sequence joins TRBV30 and TRBJ2-1; 9 nucleotides match TRBD2. CDR1 is GTSNPN and CDR2 is SVGIG in the germline V gene (reference sequence). This CDR3 contains 13 residues. With V trimmed by 0 bases and J by 15 bases, 9 bases remained unmatched. The CDR3 DNA is TGTGCCTGGAGTGTACTGCAGCGGGAGGCCCGGTTCTTC. It translates to CAWSVLQREARFF.

The chain is built from TRBV7-2 and TRBJ1-5; D is possibly TRBD1 (6 bases). The CDR3 has 15 amino acids. The germline V gene encodes CDR1 SGHTA and CDR2 FQGNSA. Deletions cut 5 bases from V and 2 bases from J, with 13 bases between. For the CDR3, the DNA is TGTGCCAGCAGCCAGGTGGGGGGGCGCAATCAGCCCCAGCATTTT. Translating it yields CASSQVGGRNQPQHF.

Here the CDR3 DNA reads TGCAGCGCCAAGGCTAGCGGGAGCTCTCAGCAGTACTTC. This sequence encodes CSAKASGSSQQYF. The gene calls are TRBV29-1 and TRBJ2-7; 10 bases line up with TRBD2. V was pared by 7 bases and J by 8 bases, with 11 bases of the junction left unmatched. This CDR3 has 13 residues. CDR1 is SQVTM and CDR2 is ANQGSEA in the germline V gene.

The CDR3 sequence is CASSPPAGGGYTF. CDR3 coding DNA: TGTGCCAGCTCACCACCGGCAGGGGGTGGCTACACCTTC. The chain has TRBV18 and TRBJ1-2; 7 nucleotides agree with TRBD1. Germline CDR1 is KGHSH and CDR2 is LQKENI. The V gene end was trimmed by 0 bases and the J gene end by 7 bases; junction bases not matched to a gene: 2. There are 13 residues in the CDR3.

The rearrangement uses TRBV5-1 and TRBJ2-5, with 7 bases aligning to TRBD2. CDR1 SGHRS and CDR2 YFSETQ come from the germline V gene. This CDR3 has 15 residues. V shed 4 bases, J shed 3 bases, and the junction held 9 bases outside the gene matches. For the CDR3, the DNA is TGCGCCAGCAGCCCCGGGACTACCCCCGAAGAGACCCAGTACTTC. It specifies CASSPGTTPEETQYF.

The chain joins TRBV27 to TRBJ2-7, with D possibly TRBD1 on 6 matching bases. Germline V gives CDR1 MNHEY, CDR2 SMNVEV (reference sequence). There are 15 residues in the CDR3. Trimming took off 6 bases at V and 0 bases at J, with 15 bases between the two ends. In nucleotides, the CDR3 is TGTGCCAGCAGCCCGAGACAGGTGAGCTCCTACGAGCAGTACGTC. This codes for CASSPRQVSSYEQYV.

The rearrangement uses TRBV12-3 or TRBV12-4 and TRBJ1-1; maybe TRBD1 (6 bases). This CDR3 spans 13 amino acids. Between the trimmed V and J ends, which lost 6 bases and 5 bases, there was a span of 13 bases. The CDR3 protein is CASRPRRGTEAFF. The CDR3 bases are TGTGCCAGCAGACCCCGTAGGGGGACTGAAGCTTTCTTT.

The chain has TRBV7-2 and TRBJ2-1; 7 positions agree with TRBD2. V lost 6 bases and J lost 0; bases outside the gene matches: 2. CDR3 size: 14 residues. Germline assignment: CDR1 SGHTA and CDR2 FQGNSA. This chain's CDR3 is CASRGGSSYNEQFF. The CDR3 nucleotides read TGTGCCAGCAGGGGCGGGAGCTCCTACAATGAGCAGTTCTTC.

The V call is TRBV6-5, the J call TRBJ2-1; TRBD2 is a possible D gene (6 bases). V was shortened by 4 bases and J by 4 bases, with 11 bases between the two germline ends. The CDR3 covers 14 residues. From germline, CDR1 is MNHEY and CDR2 SVGAGI. The CDR3 protein is CASSLSGGYNEQFF. CDR3 DNA sequence: TGTGCCAGCAGTTTATCAGGAGGGTACAATGAGCAGTTCTTC.